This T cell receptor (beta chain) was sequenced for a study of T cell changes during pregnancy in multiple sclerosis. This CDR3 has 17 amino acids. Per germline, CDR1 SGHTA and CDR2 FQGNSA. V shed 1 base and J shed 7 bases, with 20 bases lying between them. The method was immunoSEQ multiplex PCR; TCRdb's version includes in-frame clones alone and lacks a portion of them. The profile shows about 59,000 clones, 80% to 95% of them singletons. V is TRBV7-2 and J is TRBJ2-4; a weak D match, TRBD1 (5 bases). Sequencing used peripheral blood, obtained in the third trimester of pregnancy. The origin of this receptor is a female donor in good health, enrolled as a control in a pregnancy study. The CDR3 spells CASSLGGGVGSGNIQYF. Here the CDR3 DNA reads TGTGCCAGCAGCTTAGGGGGCGGAGTGGGGTCTGGGAACATTCAGTACTTC.